This T cell receptor beta chain was documented in a study of blood T cells in healthy people across ages. Study-wide points: More naive CD4+ cells and higher diversity were found in long-lived than in aged donors.

Combining a sample-barcoded 5' primer with a J-beta primer mix, a second PCR ran for roughly 7 to 11 cycles. Researchers report that a template-switch adaptor with 12 random nucleotides tagged each cDNA molecule. TCRdb redid the calling of the 5' RACE reads with MiXCR, one entry per CDR3 protein. The table has about 970,000 distinct CDR3 sequences, about 53% seen once. This clonotype was counted a few times. Its antigen is still unknown. Trimming stripped 4 bases from V and 0 bases from J, with 7 bases between. CDR3 size: 14 residues. CDR1 and CDR2 from the germline V gene are SNHLY and FYNNEI. The rearrangement joins TRBV2 to TRBJ1-5; the D is unclear. The sequencing sample was made of blood. This receptor was taken from a woman aged 55-69 years in good health. The chain's CDR3 is CASSVRISNQPQHF. In DNA, the CDR3 is TGTGCCAGCAGTGTACGGATTAGCAATCAGCCCCAGCATTTT.